Listed below are T cell receptor beta chains from one sample, sequenced in a study of shared clonotypes between healthy human individuals. Clones were read by immunoSEQ multiplex PCR, and TCRdb kept only the in-frame ones, dropping some. This table holds 2.3 million or so clones, more than 80% found once. Sequenced input: naive CD4+ T cells from PBMCs. These TCRs come from a man between 18 and 29 years old in good health. Some clones in this sample may be carry-over from other donors' samples. CDR3s include the opening cysteine and the closing phenylalanine or tryptophan. The order of the fields is clone size, J gene, V gene, D gene, CDR3 DNA, CDR3 protein. The D gene is left open where the match is weak. Only part of the rows carry a size: once, few, many, or a class if the clone is expanded.

clone_size: once; j_call: TRBJ2-2; v_call: TRBV5-1; d_call: .; cdr3_nt: TGCGCCAGCAGCTGGGGGTCCGCGGCGAACACCGGGGAGCTGTTTTTT; cdr3_aa: CASSWGSAANTGELFF
clone_size: .; j_call: TRBJ2-7; v_call: TRBV28; d_call: TRBD2; cdr3_nt: TGTGCCAGCAGACAGCGGGAGCACGAGCAGTACTTC; cdr3_aa: CASRQREHEQYF
clone_size: .; j_call: TRBJ2-2; v_call: TRBV19; d_call: .; cdr3_nt: TGTGCCAGTAGTTACCATACCGGGGAGCTGTTTTTT; cdr3_aa: CASSYHTGELFF
clone_size: .; j_call: TRBJ2-3; v_call: TRBV2; d_call: TRBD2; cdr3_nt: TGTGCCAGCAGTGGGCCGGGACTAGCCGGCGCTTCCACAGATACGCAGTATTTT; cdr3_aa: CASSGPGLAGASTDTQYF
clone_size: .; j_call: TRBJ2-3; v_call: TRBV10-1; d_call: .; cdr3_nt: TGCGCCAGCAGTGAAGGGGGGGCTGCAGATACGCAGTATTTT; cdr3_aa: CASSEGGAADTQYF
clone_size: .; j_call: TRBJ2-3; v_call: TRBV11-3; d_call: TRBD2; cdr3_nt: TGTGCCAGCAGCTTAACTAGCGGGAGTGTTACAGATACGCAGTATTTT; cdr3_aa: CASSLTSGSVTDTQYF
clone_size: .; j_call: TRBJ2-1; v_call: TRBV9; d_call: .; cdr3_nt: TGTGCCAGCAGCCCGCAGTCATGGACCAATGAGCAGTTCTTC; cdr3_aa: CASSPQSWTNEQFF
clone_size: .; j_call: TRBJ2-3; v_call: TRBV4-2; d_call: .; cdr3_nt: TGTGCCAGCAGCCAAGATTGGGCTCCTAGCCCCACAGATACGCAGTATTTT; cdr3_aa: CASSQDWAPSPTDTQYF
clone_size: .; j_call: TRBJ2-7; v_call: TRBV7-6; d_call: TRBD1; cdr3_nt: TGTGCCAGCAGCACCTTCCCAGACAGGGGCATCTACGAGCAGTACTTC; cdr3_aa: CASSTFPDRGIYEQYF
clone_size: .; j_call: TRBJ2-3; v_call: TRBV28; d_call: TRBD2; cdr3_nt: TGTGCCAGCAAGACGAGCGGGAGTTTCCCAGATACGCAGTATTTT; cdr3_aa: CASKTSGSFPDTQYF
clone_size: few; j_call: TRBJ1-2; v_call: TRBV28; d_call: TRBD1; cdr3_nt: TGTGCCAGCAGTTGGGGACAGGGGTATGGCTACACCTTC; cdr3_aa: CASSWGQGYGYTF
clone_size: .; j_call: TRBJ1-1; v_call: TRBV25-1; d_call: .; cdr3_nt: TGTGCCAGCAGTGAATCAGGGGTTCGTAACACTGAAGCTTTCTTT; cdr3_aa: CASSESGVRNTEAFF
clone_size: once; j_call: TRBJ2-2; v_call: TRBV9; d_call: .; cdr3_nt: TGTGCCAGCAGCGTAGTGGCTAGTTTTTCCGGGGAGCTGTTTTTT; cdr3_aa: CASSVVASFSGELFF
clone_size: .; j_call: TRBJ2-3; v_call: TRBV10-3; d_call: TRBD2; cdr3_nt: TGTGCCGCCAGGACTAGCGGGAGCTCAGATACGCAGTATTTT; cdr3_aa: CAARTSGSSDTQYF
clone_size: .; j_call: TRBJ2-5; v_call: TRBV4-1; d_call: .; cdr3_nt: TGCGCCAGCAGCCTTCCGCTGCAAGAGACCCAGTACTTC; cdr3_aa: CASSLPLQETQYF
clone_size: .; j_call: TRBJ1-1; v_call: TRBV5-1; d_call: TRBD1; cdr3_nt: TGCGCCAGCAGCTTAACCGACAGGGCCACTGAAGCTTTCTTT; cdr3_aa: CASSLTDRATEAFF
clone_size: .; j_call: TRBJ1-2; v_call: TRBV27; d_call: .; cdr3_nt: TGTGCCAGCAGTCCAGACCGACTCAGAGACTATGGCTACACCTTC; cdr3_aa: CASSPDRLRDYGYTF
clone_size: once; j_call: TRBJ2-2; v_call: TRBV4-3; d_call: .; cdr3_nt: TGCGCCAGCAGCCAAGATAGGGGAAACACCGGGGAGCTGTTTTTT; cdr3_aa: CASSQDRGNTGELFF
clone_size: .; j_call: TRBJ1-2; v_call: TRBV28; d_call: .; cdr3_nt: TGTGCCAGCGGAGACTACCAGACAGCCGTCTATGGCTACACCTTC; cdr3_aa: CASGDYQTAVYGYTF
clone_size: .; j_call: TRBJ1-2; v_call: TRBV7-2; d_call: TRBD1; cdr3_nt: TGTGCCAGCAGCCTCCGGGACAGGGGGGATGGCTACACCTTC; cdr3_aa: CASSLRDRGDGYTF
clone_size: .; j_call: TRBJ1-4; v_call: TRBV19; d_call: .; cdr3_nt: TGTGCCAGTAGCCTTGGACGTTTCGGAACAACTAATGAAAAACTGTTTTTT; cdr3_aa: CASSLGRFGTTNEKLFF
clone_size: .; j_call: TRBJ2-7; v_call: TRBV7-3; d_call: .; cdr3_nt: TGTGCCAGCAGCGCGGGACCCCGGGGCGAGCAGTACTTC; cdr3_aa: CASSAGPRGEQYF
clone_size: .; j_call: TRBJ1-4; v_call: TRBV9; d_call: TRBD1; cdr3_nt: TGTGCCAGCAGCGTAGCTGGGGGCAGGGGGGAAAAACTGTTTTTT; cdr3_aa: CASSVAGGRGEKLFF
clone_size: .; j_call: TRBJ2-2; v_call: TRBV4-1; d_call: TRBD1; cdr3_nt: TGCGCCAGCAGCCGCCAGCGGACAGGGGGCCTCACCGGGGAGCTGTTTTTT; cdr3_aa: CASSRQRTGGLTGELFF
clone_size: .; j_call: TRBJ2-1; v_call: TRBV10-1; d_call: TRBD2; cdr3_nt: TGCGCCAGCAGTCCCTCGGGACTAGCGGGAGGAGTGTTCTTC; cdr3_aa: CASSPSGLAGGVFF
clone_size: .; j_call: TRBJ1-2; v_call: TRBV6-5; d_call: .; cdr3_nt: TGTGCCAGCAGTTACGCAGGCGAAGGGGGCTACACCTTC; cdr3_aa: CASSYAGEGGYTF
clone_size: .; j_call: TRBJ2-7; v_call: TRBV30; d_call: TRBD1; cdr3_nt: TGTGCCTGGAGGTTTCCATTAGACAGGGGATCCTACGAGCAGTACTTC; cdr3_aa: CAWRFPLDRGSYEQYF
clone_size: .; j_call: TRBJ1-5; v_call: TRBV28; d_call: .; cdr3_nt: TGTGCCAGCATCGGGACGCCCGGCAATCCGCCCCAGCATTTT; cdr3_aa: CASIGTPGNPPQHF
clone_size: .; j_call: TRBJ1-4; v_call: TRBV13; d_call: TRBD1; cdr3_nt: TGTGCCAGCAGTTTACAGGGGCCGGGTGAAAAACTGTTTTTT; cdr3_aa: CASSLQGPGEKLFF
clone_size: .; j_call: TRBJ2-3; v_call: TRBV5-1; d_call: TRBD1; cdr3_nt: TGCGCCAGCAGCCCCTGGACAGGACGCACAGATACGCAGTATTTT; cdr3_aa: CASSPWTGRTDTQYF
clone_size: .; j_call: TRBJ2-1; v_call: TRBV9; d_call: .; cdr3_nt: TGTGCCAGCAGCGCCCCCGGGTTAGCTGGCAATGAGCAGTTCTTC; cdr3_aa: CASSAPGLAGNEQFF
clone_size: .; j_call: TRBJ1-4; v_call: TRBV15; d_call: TRBD1; cdr3_nt: TGTGCCACCAGCAGAGAGTACAGGGGGCTTAATGAAAAACTGTTTTTT; cdr3_aa: CATSREYRGLNEKLFF
clone_size: .; j_call: TRBJ1-2; v_call: TRBV6-1; d_call: .; cdr3_nt: TGTGCCAGCAGTGAAGTCGCGAGGACAGTAGTGGATGGCTACACCTTC; cdr3_aa: CASSEVARTVVDGYTF
clone_size: .; j_call: TRBJ1-5; v_call: TRBV7-2; d_call: .; cdr3_nt: TGTGCCAGCAGCTTGAGGGAACACAATCAGCCCCAGCATTTT; cdr3_aa: CASSLREHNQPQHF
clone_size: .; j_call: TRBJ1-2; v_call: TRBV5-1; d_call: .; cdr3_nt: TGCGCCAGCAGCTTGGGGGACGGTCTTGGCTACACCTTC; cdr3_aa: CASSLGDGLGYTF
clone_size: .; j_call: TRBJ1-2; v_call: TRBV7-2; d_call: TRBD1; cdr3_nt: TGTGCCAGCAGCTTAGCGATGGGGACAGCGCCTGGCTACACCTTC; cdr3_aa: CASSLAMGTAPGYTF
clone_size: .; j_call: TRBJ2-3; v_call: TRBV5-6; d_call: TRBD2; cdr3_nt: TGTGCCAGCAGCTTTGTAGCGGGAGGGCCAGATACGCAGTATTTT; cdr3_aa: CASSFVAGGPDTQYF
clone_size: .; j_call: TRBJ2-1; v_call: TRBV9; d_call: TRBD1; cdr3_nt: TGTGCCAGCAGCGAAGACAGGGGTTCGGTAGATCAGTTCTTC; cdr3_aa: CASSEDRGSVDQFF
clone_size: .; j_call: TRBJ2-7; v_call: TRBV28; d_call: .; cdr3_nt: TGTGCCAGCAGGCGAACGGGTTTCTACGAGCAGTACTTC; cdr3_aa: CASRRTGFYEQYF
clone_size: .; j_call: TRBJ2-1; v_call: TRBV11-2; d_call: TRBD2; cdr3_nt: TGTGCCAGCAGCCCCGGGCGGGGGGGTCTATACAATGAGCAGTTCTTC; cdr3_aa: CASSPGRGGLYNEQFF
clone_size: .; j_call: TRBJ2-3; v_call: TRBV6-1; d_call: .; cdr3_nt: TGTGCCAGCAGTGAATTCCCACAGGTCAAAGATACGCAGTATTTT; cdr3_aa: CASSEFPQVKDTQYF
clone_size: .; j_call: TRBJ2-6; v_call: TRBV7-7; d_call: .; cdr3_nt: TGTGCCAGCAGCTCGCCACAAAGTCGGGCCAACGTCCTGACTTTC; cdr3_aa: CASSSPQSRANVLTF
clone_size: .; j_call: TRBJ2-7; v_call: TRBV19; d_call: .; cdr3_nt: TGTGCCAGTAGTACGCCTCAGGGGGGACCCTACGAGCAGTACTTC; cdr3_aa: CASSTPQGGPYEQYF
clone_size: .; j_call: TRBJ2-3; v_call: TRBV28; d_call: TRBD1; cdr3_nt: TGTGCCAGCAGTCTCTTCGGGACAGGGGTGTTGCAAGATACGCAGTATTTT; cdr3_aa: CASSLFGTGVLQDTQYF
clone_size: .; j_call: TRBJ2-7; v_call: TRBV11-2; d_call: .; cdr3_nt: TGTGCCAGCAGCTCCAGGGCCTCCGAGCAGTACTTC; cdr3_aa: CASSSRASEQYF
clone_size: .; j_call: TRBJ2-5; v_call: TRBV5-6; d_call: .; cdr3_nt: TGTGCCAGCAGCTCGACGACGTACAGGGTCGGGGAGTACTTC; cdr3_aa: CASSSTTYRVGEYF
clone_size: .; j_call: TRBJ2-3; v_call: TRBV27; d_call: TRBD2; cdr3_nt: TGTGCCAGCAGTTCCACGCCAGCGGGAGGGACTAGCACAGATACGCAGTATTTT; cdr3_aa: CASSSTPAGGTSTDTQYF
clone_size: .; j_call: TRBJ2-3; v_call: TRBV28; d_call: .; cdr3_nt: TGTGCCAGCAATAGGGGCCCCTCAGATACGCAGTATTTT; cdr3_aa: CASNRGPSDTQYF
clone_size: .; j_call: TRBJ2-7; v_call: TRBV5-8; d_call: .; cdr3_nt: TGTGCCGGGGCTTGGGACGGTAAGACCTACGAGCAGTACTTC; cdr3_aa: CAGAWDGKTYEQYF
clone_size: .; j_call: TRBJ2-1; v_call: TRBV2; d_call: TRBD1; cdr3_nt: TGTGCCAGCACCCGGACAGGGGGGCCCTACAATGAGCAGTTCTTC; cdr3_aa: CASTRTGGPYNEQFF
clone_size: .; j_call: TRBJ2-2; v_call: TRBV5-4; d_call: TRBD2; cdr3_nt: TGTGCCAGCAGCTTGGGTAGCGGGTTGTTGCTACCCGGGGAGCTGTTTTTT; cdr3_aa: CASSLGSGLLLPGELFF
clone_size: .; j_call: TRBJ1-4; v_call: TRBV28; d_call: TRBD1; cdr3_nt: TGTGCCAGCAGTTCGACAGGGTGGCAACTGTTTTTT; cdr3_aa: CASSSTGWQLFF
clone_size: once; j_call: TRBJ1-5; v_call: TRBV6-1; d_call: .; cdr3_nt: TGTGCCAGCAGTGAACGACCTAGCAATCAGCCCCAGCATTTT; cdr3_aa: CASSERPSNQPQHF
clone_size: .; j_call: TRBJ2-3; v_call: TRBV7-2; d_call: TRBD1; cdr3_nt: TGTGCCAGCAGCCAGGGGGTAGATACGCAGTATTTT; cdr3_aa: CASSQGVDTQYF